These T cell receptor beta chains were read from a single sample in a study of control samples from healthy donors and cancer patients. Profiling relied on immunoSEQ multiplex PCR, and the TCRdb table lists in-frame clones only, not all of them. Of 110,000 or so clones in the sample, roughly 91% were seen once. Sequenced material: blood. The receptors here all came from a woman aged 45-59 years in good health. Both conserved end residues are part of each CDR3. A D gene is named only where the DNA matches it firmly. A clone size is listed for some rows: how often the clone was seen (once, few, many), or a class if it is expanded.

CDR3 protein	CDR3 DNA	clone size	V gene	D gene	J gene
CASSVGKGFNQPQHF	TGTGCCAGCAGCGTTGGCAAGGGTTTCAATCAGCCCCAGCATTTT	NA	TRBV9	NA	TRBJ1-5
CASSRLAGDNEQFF	TGTGCCAGCAGTCGACTAGCGGGAGATAATGAGCAGTTCTTC	once	TRBV6-4	TRBD2	TRBJ2-1
CASSPRQSPSGNTIYF	TGTGCCAGCAGCCCCCGACAGTCACCCTCTGGAAACACCATATATTTT	NA	TRBV7-9	NA	TRBJ1-3
CASSLAKNTEAFF	TGTGCCAGCAGCTTAGCTAAGAACACTGAAGCTTTCTTT	NA	TRBV7-6	NA	TRBJ1-1
CAGGTANTGELFF	TGTGCCGGGGGCACAGCTAACACCGGGGAGCTGTTTTTT	once	TRBV5-8	NA	TRBJ2-2
CASSPGLDTFLRDTQYF	TGTGCCAGCAGCCCGGGACTAGACACATTCTTGCGAGATACGCAGTATTTT	NA	TRBV5-8	TRBD2	TRBJ2-3
CATRASGGAYNEQFF	TGTGCCACCCGGGCTAGCGGGGGGGCCTACAATGAGCAGTTCTTC	NA	TRBV2	TRBD2	TRBJ2-1
CASSHRGRQETQYF	TGTGCCAGCAGCCACCGGGGAAGACAAGAGACCCAGTACTTC	NA	TRBV7-9	NA	TRBJ2-5
CAISGQGGDTQYF	TGTGCCATCTCGGGACAGGGTGGAGATACGCAGTATTTT	NA	TRBV12-3/TRBV12-4	TRBD1	TRBJ2-3
CASKGVVRYNEQFF	TGTGCCTCTAAGGGGGTGGTAAGGTACAATGAGCAGTTCTTC	few	TRBV30	NA	TRBJ2-1
CASSLLGGNQPQHF	TGTGCCAGCAGCTTGTTGGGGGGAAATCAGCCCCAGCATTTT	NA	TRBV5-5	NA	TRBJ1-5
CASSLSKTGELFF	TGTGCCAGCAGCCTTTCGAAGACCGGGGAGCTGTTTTTT	NA	TRBV3-1/TRBV3-2	NA	TRBJ2-2
CASSFLDSVNSPLHF	TGTGCCAGCAGTTTCTTGGACAGCGTTAATTCACCCCTCCACTTT	NA	TRBV27	NA	TRBJ1-6
CASSYSLTGEFGGYTF	TGTGCCAGCAGTTACTCGTTGACAGGGGAGTTTGGTGGCTACACCTTC	NA	TRBV6-5	TRBD1	TRBJ1-2
CASTKGSQADTQYF	TGTGCCAGCACCAAAGGATCTCAGGCAGATACGCAGTATTTT	NA	TRBV7-9	NA	TRBJ2-3
CASSLDPNTGELFF	TGCGCCAGCAGCTTGGACCCCAACACCGGGGAGCTGTTTTTT	NA	TRBV5-1	NA	TRBJ2-2
CASSLSGTYGYTF	TGTGCCAGCAGTCTATCCGGGACCTATGGCTACACCTTC	NA	TRBV27	NA	TRBJ1-2
CASSAGTGDGYTF	TGCGCCAGCAGCGCCGGGACAGGGGATGGCTACACCTTC	NA	TRBV5-1	TRBD1	TRBJ1-2
CASRSGEYTDTQYF	TGTGCCAGTCGTAGCGGGGAGTACACAGATACGCAGTATTTT	NA	TRBV6-5	TRBD2	TRBJ2-3
CASSPSPPGIGELFF	TGTGCCAGCAGCCCAAGCCCTCCGGGAATCGGGGAGCTGTTTTTT	NA	TRBV9	NA	TRBJ2-2
CATSRARQRASGNTIYF	TGTGCCACCAGCAGAGCTAGGCAGAGGGCATCTGGAAACACCATATATTTT	NA	TRBV15	NA	TRBJ1-3
CASSILTTGRLNTEAFF	TGTGCCAGCAGCATTTTAACGACAGGGAGATTGAACACTGAAGCTTTCTTT	NA	TRBV9	TRBD1	TRBJ1-1
CASSPAPQYNEQFF	TGTGCCAGTAGTCCAGCCCCCCAATACAATGAGCAGTTCTTC	NA	TRBV19	NA	TRBJ2-1
CASSPTGQGVYEQYF	TGTGCCAGCAGCCCGACGGGGCAGGGGGTGTACGAGCAGTACTTC	NA	TRBV5-6	TRBD1	TRBJ2-7
CASSSQTGSNQPQHF	TGTGCCAGCAGTTCCCAGACAGGGAGCAATCAGCCCCAGCATTTT	once	TRBV11-2	TRBD1	TRBJ1-5
CASSPSPTNEKLFF	TGTGCCAGCTCACCATCCCCAACTAATGAAAAACTGTTTTTT	NA	TRBV18	NA	TRBJ1-4
CASSLAATNQPQHF	TGTGCCAGCAGCTTGGCAGCTACGAATCAGCCCCAGCATTTT	few	TRBV7-9	NA	TRBJ1-5
CASSLSGNYGYTF	TGTGCCAGCAGCTTGTCAGGGAACTATGGCTACACCTTC	few	TRBV5-6	NA	TRBJ1-2
CASIKGEYVKLFF	TGTGCCAGCATAAAGGGGGAATACGTAAAACTGTTTTTT	NA	TRBV6-5	NA	TRBJ1-4
CASRTQTYNEAFF	TGTGCCAGCAGAACGCAGACCTACAATGAAGCTTTCTTT	NA	TRBV27	NA	TRBJ1-1
CSVEQGLNTEAFF	TGCAGCGTGGAACAGGGGTTGAACACTGAAGCTTTCTTT	NA	TRBV29-1	TRBD1	TRBJ1-1
CASKSENSGGRQTGELFF	TGCGCCAGCAAATCAGAGAATAGCGGGGGGCGACAGACCGGGGAGCTGTTTTTT	NA	TRBV10-2	TRBD2	TRBJ2-2
CASSQGGAVYEQYF	TGTGCCAGCAGCCAAGGAGGGGCCGTCTACGAGCAGTACTTC	NA	TRBV3-1/TRBV3-2	NA	TRBJ2-7
CASSLALVYEQYF	TGTGCCAGCAGCTTAGCACTAGTCTACGAGCAGTACTTC	NA	TRBV11-2	NA	TRBJ2-7
CASRHGTGTVNIQYF	TGTGCCAGCAGGCATGGGACGGGGACGGTTAACATTCAGTACTTC	NA	TRBV3-1/TRBV3-2	NA	TRBJ2-4
CASSQIFEGGGSRNEQFF	TGCGCCAGCAGCCAAATCTTTGAAGGGGGCGGGAGTCGGAATGAGCAGTTCTTC	NA	TRBV4-1	NA	TRBJ2-1
CASSQRGSVAEAFF	TGTGCCAGCAGCCAAAGGGGGTCTGTTGCTGAAGCTTTCTTT	NA	TRBV3-1/TRBV3-2	NA	TRBJ1-1
CASSPGTGNTEAFF	TGCGCCAGCAGCCCCGGGACTGGGAACACTGAAGCTTTCTTT	NA	TRBV5-1	NA	TRBJ1-1
CASSRNRGATNEKLFF	TGTGCCAGCAGTAGAAACAGGGGAGCAACTAATGAAAAACTGTTTTTT	NA	TRBV6-6	TRBD1	TRBJ1-4
CAWKSKEVIKPQHF	TGTGCCTGGAAGTCAAAGGAGGTAATCAAGCCCCAGCATTTT	NA	TRBV30	NA	TRBJ1-5
CASSIEGRTGELFF	TGTGCCAGTAGTATAGAAGGGCGCACCGGGGAGCTGTTTTTT	NA	TRBV19	NA	TRBJ2-2
CASSKRTGDYGYTF	TGTGCCAGCAGCAAAAGGACAGGGGACTATGGCTACACCTTC	NA	TRBV21-1	NA	TRBJ1-2
CASSRSPNRAYEQYF	TGTGCCAGCAGTCGTTCCCCTAACAGGGCTTACGAGCAGTACTTC	NA	TRBV9	NA	TRBJ2-7
CASLSSYNEQFF	TGTGCCAGTCTAAGCTCCTACAATGAGCAGTTCTTC	NA	TRBV6-5	NA	TRBJ2-1
CAWRRYSGANVLTF	TGTGCCTGGAGAAGGTACTCTGGGGCCAACGTCCTGACTTTC	NA	TRBV30	NA	TRBJ2-6
CASSAGGAYEQYF	TGTGCCAGCAGCGCCGGGGGGGCCTACGAGCAGTACTTC	NA	TRBV11-2	TRBD2	TRBJ2-7
CASSPNGPQGVPGELFF	TGTGCCAGTAGCCCGAACGGTCCGCAGGGAGTCCCCGGGGAGCTGTTTTTT	NA	TRBV19	NA	TRBJ2-2
CAWIGVGLEAFF	TGTGCCTGGATTGGGGTGGGATTGGAAGCTTTCTTT	NA	TRBV30	NA	TRBJ1-1
CASIQGQGGSQPQHF	TGTGCCAGCATCCAAGGACAGGGCGGTTCGCAGCCCCAGCATTTT	NA	TRBV6-5	TRBD1	TRBJ1-5
CATSRDTSLAGELFF	TGTGCCACCAGCAGAGATACAAGCTTAGCCGGGGAGCTGTTTTTT	NA	TRBV15	NA	TRBJ2-2
CASSLNPAPGYEQYF	TGTGCCAGCAGCTTAAACCCAGCGCCGGGGTACGAGCAGTACTTC	NA	TRBV7-2	NA	TRBJ2-7
CASSQGNYGSTDTQYF	TGTGCCAGCAGCCAAGGAAATTATGGCAGCACAGATACGCAGTATTTT	NA	TRBV4-2	NA	TRBJ2-3
CSASVPNTGELFF	TGCAGTGCTAGTGTACCGAACACCGGGGAGCTGTTTTTT	NA	TRBV20-1	NA	TRBJ2-2